This T cell receptor (beta chain) was sequenced in a study of blood T cell repertoires in COVID-19. The overall study: Some COVID-19 samples were acute and others convalescent; all came from the United States, Italy and Spain.

Participant-reported clinical history was the basis for cohort assignment. Before being deemed recovered, Cohort 3 donors had two negative PCRs, clearance, or symptom resolution. Data came from immunoSEQ multiplex PCR; TCRdb stores just in-frame clones and leaves some out. The data show roughly 250,000 clones, under 95% seen once. This clone was counted a single time. What was sequenced was PBMCs or T cells enriched from blood (not recorded which). This sequence originates from a woman younger than 30 who had recovered from COVID-19.

The CDR3: CASSETNWETQYF. CDR3 nucleotides: TGTGCCAGCAGTGAGACTAACTGGGAGACCCAGTACTTC. The chain links TRBV6-2 or TRBV6-3 to TRBJ2-5; D is perhaps TRBD2 (5 bases). Per the germline V gene, CDR1 is MNHEY and CDR2 is SVGEGT. With 5 bases removed from V and 5 bases from J, the gap between germline ends came to 12 bases. The CDR3 has 13 amino acids.